The following is a T cell receptor (beta chain) sequence with its context. Its antigen remains unidentified. Additional DNA sequences in this sample encode the identical CDR3. This sample was taken from a study of circulating and synovial CD4+ cells in juvenile arthritis. The data were produced by immunoSEQ multiplex PCR, yet TCRdb's version contains in-frame clones alone and is incomplete. This table holds tens of thousands of clones, roughly 94% found once. Germline-derived CDR1 and CDR2 are SGHNT and YYREEE (reference sequence). The CDR3 is 15 amino acids. V lost 8 bases to trimming and J lost 0 bases, with 15 bases between them. Study-wide results and limits: Compared with bulk blood, circulating pathogenic-like lymphocytes shared substantially more CDR3 sequences with synovial T cells. Some such blood samples were as oligoclonal as synovium. CPL and bulk CD4 samples differed at least tenfold in T cell genomes. Shared-clonotype fractions with synovium likely underestimate full repertoire overlap.

Specimen: CD4+ T cells from blood. The clonotype originates from a human donor with juvenile idiopathic arthritis. The V call is TRBV5-4, the J call TRBJ1-3; a weak D match, TRBD1 (6 bases). Written as DNA, the CDR3 is TGTGCCAGTAGCGGTGGACAGCCCTCTGGAAACACCATATATTTT. Its translation is CASSGGQPSGNTIYF.